This TCR beta chain was captured in a study of blood T cell repertoires in COVID-19. Across the whole study: PBMCs, B-cell-depleted T cells, or T cells were the source of the cDNA or gDNA that made up the material.

Sequenced by immunoSEQ multiplex PCR; TCRdb stores in-frame clones only, minus some. The sample contains fewer than 300,000 clones, approximately 85% of which appear only once. Everyone who took part was roughly 18 to 90 years old, and they came from roughly 25 US areas. Assignment of participants to cohorts was predicated upon participant-reported clinical history. The CDR3 loop spans 16 amino acids. Germline loops: CDR1 LNHDA, CDR2 SQIVND (reference sequence). Unmatched junction bases numbered 9, after V lost 4 bases and J lost 1 base. This receptor was taken from a woman younger than 45 who had recovered from COVID-19. The rearrangement uses TRBV19 and TRBJ1-1; the match to TRBD1 covers 7 bases. Material for sequencing was PBMCs or T cells enriched from blood (not recorded which). CDR3: CASSTRQGNSNTEAFF. The DNA for the CDR3 is TGTGCCAGTAGTACACGACAGGGAAATTCGAACACTGAAGCTTTCTTT.